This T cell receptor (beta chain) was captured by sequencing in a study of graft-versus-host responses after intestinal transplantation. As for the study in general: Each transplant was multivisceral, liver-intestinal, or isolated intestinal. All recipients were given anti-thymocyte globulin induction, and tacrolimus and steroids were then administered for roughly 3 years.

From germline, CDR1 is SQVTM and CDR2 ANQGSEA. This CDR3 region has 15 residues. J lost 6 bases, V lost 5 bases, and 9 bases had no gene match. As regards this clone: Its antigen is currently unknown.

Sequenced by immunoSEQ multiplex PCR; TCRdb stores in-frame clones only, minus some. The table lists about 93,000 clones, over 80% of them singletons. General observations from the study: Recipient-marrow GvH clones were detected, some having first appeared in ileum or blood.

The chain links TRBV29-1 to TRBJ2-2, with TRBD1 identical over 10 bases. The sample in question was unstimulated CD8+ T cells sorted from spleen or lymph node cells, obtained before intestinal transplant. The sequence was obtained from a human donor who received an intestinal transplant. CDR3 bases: TGCAGCGTTACACGGGACAGGGGTTATTCCGGGGAGCTGTTTTTT. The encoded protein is CSVTRDRGYSGELFF.